This note documents a single TCR beta chain sequence. RNA was isolated and reverse transcribed to cDNA, the sequencing template. Sequencing was performed with immunoSEQ multiplex PCR; in TCRdb, only in-frame clones are kept and a portion is missing. The sample carries about 210,000 clones, less than 45% recorded once. The data belong to a study of CD8+ T cells in alopecia areata. Stated treatment: oral pan-JAK inhibitor, 5-10 mg twice daily. This CDR3 comprises 12 residues. V was trimmed by 0 bases and J by 8 bases, leaving 7 bases between them. Germline V gene data show CDR1 as SNHLY and CDR2 as FYNNEI.

This sequence was found in a human donor with alopecia areata. Sample: CD4+ T cells sorted from blood, taken at approximately week 36, from a patient treated with tofacitinib. The J gene is TRBJ1-2, the V gene TRBV2; D gene ambiguous. CDR3 in DNA: TGTGCCAGCAGTGAAGCCCGAGGCGGCTACACCTTC. Translation: CASSEARGGYTF.